This T cell receptor (beta chain) is drawn from a study of shared clonotypes between healthy human individuals. Study-level points and caveats: Measured sharing among donors was expected to vary with sequencing depth.

Sequencing used immunoSEQ multiplex PCR; TCRdb keeps in-frame clones, though not all of them. The data show fewer than 600,000 clones, roughly 77% seen once. Healthy adults negative for HIV, lacking recent acute infections or vaccinations, served as donors. It was around 100 million PBMCs that unsorted samples used for genomic DNA. The CDR3 has 15 amino acids. Unmatched junction bases numbered 9, after V lost 2 bases and J lost 7 bases. Germline V lookup: CDR1 SGHRS, CDR2 YFSETQ. To note about this clone: Its target is unknown.

The receptor was isolated from a woman in her thirties or forties in good health. Some clones in this sample may be carry-over from other donors' samples. Sample: PBMCs. The gene calls are TRBV5-1 and TRBJ1-1, with 9 bases matching TRBD1. The CDR3 spells CASSLDTGTGNEAFF. The CDR3 nucleotides read TGCGCCAGCAGCTTAGACACTGGGACAGGGAATGAAGCTTTCTTT.